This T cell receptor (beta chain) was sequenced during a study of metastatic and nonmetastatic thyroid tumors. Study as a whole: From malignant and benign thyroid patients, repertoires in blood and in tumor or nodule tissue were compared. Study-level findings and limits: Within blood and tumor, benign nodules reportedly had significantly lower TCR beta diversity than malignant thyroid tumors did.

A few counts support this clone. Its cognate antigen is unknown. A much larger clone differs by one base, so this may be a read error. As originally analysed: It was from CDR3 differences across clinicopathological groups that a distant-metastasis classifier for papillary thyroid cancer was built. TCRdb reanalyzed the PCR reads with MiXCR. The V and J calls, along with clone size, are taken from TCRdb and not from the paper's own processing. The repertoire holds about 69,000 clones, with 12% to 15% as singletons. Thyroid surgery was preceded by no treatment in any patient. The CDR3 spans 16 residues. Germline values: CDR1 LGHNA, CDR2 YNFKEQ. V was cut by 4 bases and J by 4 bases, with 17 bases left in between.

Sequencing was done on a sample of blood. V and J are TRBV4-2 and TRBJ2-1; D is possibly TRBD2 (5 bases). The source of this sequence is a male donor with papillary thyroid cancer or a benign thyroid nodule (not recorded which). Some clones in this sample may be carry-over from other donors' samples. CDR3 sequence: CASSPRLAWVYNEQFF. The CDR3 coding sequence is TGTGCCAGCAGCCCGCGCTTAGCGTGGGTTTACAATGAGCAGTTCTTC.